These 7 T cell receptor beta chains were all obtained from the same sample, sequenced in a study of breast tumors, draining lymph nodes, adjacent tissues (dated by TCRdb to 2016 to 2017). Receptor amplification or capture employed multiplex PCR. TCRdb lists the instrument as Illumina HiSeq 2000. TCRdb reprocessed the public reads (quality trimming at Q25 with fastp, clone calling with MiXCR) and kept in-frame beta chains. Under each unique CDR3 protein, matching rows form one entry showing the most common genes and DNA. The sample profile shows 21,000 or so distinct CDR3 sequences; about 41% of them were found once. The ten most abundant clones make up about 24% of the sample. Sequencing used breast tumor tissue. These receptors originate from a female donor with breast cancer. Some clones in this sample may be carry-over from other donors' samples.

Concerning this clonotype: Possible read error: a much larger clone is one base away. This chain uses TRBV13 with TRBJ2-7; 13 bases line up with TRBD2. The CDR3 has 17 amino acids. Germline CDR1 reads PRHDT; CDR2 reads FYEKMQ (reference sequence). V trimming: 5 bases; J trimming: 6 bases; junction bases outside the gene matches: 13. The CDR3 region has the DNA TGTGCCAGCAGCGAACAGGGGGTTGGGACTAGCGGGACCGAGCAGTACTTC. Its translation: CASSEQGVGTSGTEQYF. Together with reference TRBV13 and TRBJ2-7, the CDR3 gives the full variable domain: AAGVIQSPRHLIKEKRETATLKCYPIPRHDTVYWYQQGPGQDPQFLISFYEKMQSDKGSIPDRFSAQQFSDYHSELNMSSLELGDSALYFCASSEQGVGTSGTEQYFGPGTRLTVT.

This clonotype was observed many times. The rearrangement uses TRBV5-7 and TRBJ1-2; no definite D call. TRBV5-7 is reported as an ORF; its role is uncertain. The length of the CDR3 is 13 residues. Trimming shortened V by 0 bases and J by 4 bases, and 7 bases separated the two germline ends. The CDR3 DNA follows: TGTGCCAGCAGCTTGGGACCTTGCTATGGCTACACCTTC. Translated: CASSLGPCYGYTF.

The chain recombines TRBV10-2 with TRBJ2-7; a possible D gene is TRBD1 (6 bases). The V end was cut by 8 bases, the J end by 2 bases, with 13 bases between. CDR3 size: 13 residues. Germline-derived CDR1 and CDR2 are WSHSY and SAAADI. The CDR3 sequence: CASGTLETYEQYV. The CDR3 region has the DNA TGCGCCAGCGGGACATTGGAGACCTACGAGCAGTACGTC.

This clonotype was seen a handful of times. In DNA form, the CDR3 reads TGTGCCAGCAGAAGTCCCGGGACAGCTGGCTACACCTTC. Protein product: CASRSPGTAGYTF. V usage is TRBV27 and J usage is TRBJ1-2, with 7 bases matching TRBD1. CDR1 and CDR2 (germline): MNHEY, SMNVEV (reference sequence). The CDR3 length is 13 residues. The ends lost 6 bases at V and 7 bases at J; junction bases unmatched: 8.

In this sample, this clonotype turned up many times. The rearrangement joins TRBV5-1 to TRBJ2-1, with 8 bases lining up with TRBD2. The V and J ends lost 2 bases and 7 bases, in that order; junction bases with no gene match: 8. This CDR3 region has 15 residues. Looked up from germline, CDR1 is SGHRS and CDR2 is YFSETQ. CDR3 DNA sequence: TGCGCCAGCAGCTTTCTACGGGGGGGGGGTAATGAGCAGTTCTTC. This translates into CASSFLRGGGNEQFF.

The chain is built from TRBV4-1 and TRBJ1-2; D remains ambiguous. The CDR3 is 15 amino acids. Trimming took off 2 bases at V and 8 bases at J, with 18 bases between the two ends. Germline values: CDR1 MGHRA, CDR2 YSYEKL. CDR3 sequence reads: CASSQSAPRFLGYTF. The CDR3 region has the DNA TGCGCCAGCAGCCAAAGCGCTCCAAGGTTTTTGGGCTACACCTTC.

This clonotype has ten or more counts. J is TRBJ1-4 and V is TRBV9; possible D gene TRBD1, 5 bases. The CDR3 sequence is 15 residues long. The V end lost 3 bases, the J end lost 4 bases, and 13 bases lay between the germline ends. The germline V gene encodes CDR1 SGDLS and CDR2 YYNGEE. In DNA, the CDR3 is TGTGCCAGCAGCGCCGGTAGGAGGGGTAATGAAAAACTGTTTTTT. The encoded protein is CASSAGRRGNEKLFF.